Listed below are T cell receptor beta chains from one sample, sequenced in a study of T cells in Graves' hyperthyroidism and ophthalmopathy. MiXCR, run by TCRdb on the multiplex PCR reads, gives a single entry per CDR3 protein. The sample yields around 690,000 distinct CDR3 sequences, around a sixth seen once. The sequenced sample consisted of blood. These TCRs come from a man in his fifties or sixties with Graves' hyperthyroidism. Each CDR3 is given with its conserved first and last residue. A D gene is named only where the DNA matches it firmly. Not all rows give a size; the values are once, few, many and, for expanded clones, a class.

>NA|NA|TRBJ1-6|TRBV5-1
TGCGCCAGCAGCTTGTCAGGAAAGGATTCACCCCTCCACTTT
CASSLSGKDSPLHF
>NA|few|TRBJ1-5|TRBV20-1
TGCAGTGCAAAGGAAGCGGGGAATCAGCCCCAGCATTTT
CSAKEAGNQPQHF
>NA|few|TRBJ2-7|TRBV27
TGTGCCAGCAGTCTCGGGCCTGCTGGCGAGCAGTACTTC
CASSLGPAGEQYF
>TRBD1|many|TRBJ2-5|TRBV19
TGTGCCAGTAGTATGGAGGCAGGGGGCCAAGAGACCCAGTACTTC
CASSMEAGGQETQYF
>NA|many|TRBJ1-4|TRBV6-1
TGTGCCAGCAGTCGGACGGCCCCTAATGAAAAACTGTTTTTT
CASSRTAPNEKLFF
>NA|NA|TRBJ2-4|TRBV28
TGTGCCAGCAAGAACCCGGGGATAGCCAAAAACATTCAGTACTTC
CASKNPGIAKNIQYF
>TRBD1|many|TRBJ2-7|TRBV27
TGTGCCAGCGGGCGAGGACAGGTCTCCTACGAGCAGTACTTC
CASGRGQVSYEQYF
>TRBD1|NA|TRBJ1-2|TRBV19
TGTGCCAGCCAGCTCAGGGGGGACTATGGCTACACCTTC
CASQLRGDYGYTF
>TRBD2|NA|TRBJ2-1|TRBV19
TGTGCCAGTAGCCCTCTAGCGGGGTACTACAATGAGCAGTTCTTC
CASSPLAGYYNEQFF
>TRBD2|NA|TRBJ2-5|TRBV12-3/TRBV12-4
TGTGCCAGCAGTTCGGGACTAGCGGGAGGCATAACAGAGACCCAGTACTTC
CASSSGLAGGITETQYF
>TRBD2|many|TRBJ2-7|TRBV29-1
TGCAGCGCTAGCGGGACCGACTCCTACGAGCAGTACTTC
CSASGTDSYEQYF
>TRBD2|many|TRBJ2-2|TRBV2
TGTGCCAGCGTTAGCGGGGACACCGGGGAGCTGTTTTTT
CASVSGDTGELFF
>NA|many|TRBJ2-7|TRBV12-3/TRBV12-4
TGTGCCAGCAGTCTCTCCGGGACCGGGCTTTTCGACGAGCAGTACTTC
CASSLSGTGLFDEQYF